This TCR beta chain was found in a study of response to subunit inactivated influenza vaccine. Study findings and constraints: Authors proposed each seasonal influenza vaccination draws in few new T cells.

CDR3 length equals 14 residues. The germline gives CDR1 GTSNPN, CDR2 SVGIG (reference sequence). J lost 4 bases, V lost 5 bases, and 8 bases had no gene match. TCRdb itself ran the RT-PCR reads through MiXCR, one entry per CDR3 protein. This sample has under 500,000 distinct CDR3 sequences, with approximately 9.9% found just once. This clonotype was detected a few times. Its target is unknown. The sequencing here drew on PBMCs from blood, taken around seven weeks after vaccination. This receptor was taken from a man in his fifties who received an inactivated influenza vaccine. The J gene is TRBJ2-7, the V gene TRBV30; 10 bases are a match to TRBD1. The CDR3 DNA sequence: TGTGCCTGGGGATCCGGGACAGGGGTTTACGAGCAGTACTTC. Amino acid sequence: CAWGSGTGVYEQYF.